This entry lists 24 T cell receptor beta chains sequenced from one sample in a study of blood T cell repertoires in COVID-19. The assay was immunoSEQ multiplex PCR, and TCRdb's table has in-frame clones only and misses some. The table lists about 240,000 clones, approximately 86% of them singletons. Sequenced: PBMCs or T cells enriched from blood (not recorded which). The receptor source for this set is a woman between 35 and 50 years old with acute COVID-19.

This clone appeared a few times. The chain links TRBV15 to TRBJ1-5; TRBD1 matches at 8 bases. CDR1 and CDR2 from the germline V gene are LNHNV and YYDKDF (reference sequence). J gave up 5 bases and V 8 bases, and 8 bases lay outside the gene matches. This CDR3 is 14 amino acids long. The CDR3 coding sequence is TGTGCCACCGCCTCAGGGGGCATCTATCAGCCCCAGCATTTT. Translation gives CATASGGIYQPQHF.

This sequence joins TRBV7-3 and TRBJ1-6; D not resolved. Germline CDR1 is SGHTA and CDR2 is FQGTGA. V was trimmed by 5 bases and J by 5 bases, leaving 10 bases between them. The CDR3 has 14 residues. The CDR3 coding sequence is TGTGCCAGCAGCCTGACGGGAAATAATTCACCCCTCCACTTT. This gives the protein CASSLTGNNSPLHF.

The rearrangement links TRBV19 to TRBJ1-4, with D unresolved. The CDR3 contains 14 residues. V was trimmed by 11 bases and J by 8 bases, leaving 21 bases between them. Germline CDR1 is LNHDA and CDR2 is SQIVND (reference sequence). This CDR3 reads CAANSGRIREKLFF. Here the CDR3 DNA reads TGTGCCGCCAATTCAGGCCGCATAAGAGAAAAACTGTTTTTT.

The chain carries TRBV3-1 (or the pseudogene TRBV3-2) and TRBJ1-3, with D possibly being TRBD1 (5 bases). Germline V gene sequence: CDR1 LGHDT, CDR2 YNNKEL (reference sequence). The CDR3 is 17 residues long. Between the trimmed V and J ends, which lost 3 bases and 0 bases, there was a span of 15 bases. This chain's CDR3 is CASSQEGHFSSGNTIYF. The CDR3, as DNA: TGTGCCAGCAGCCAGGAAGGACACTTCAGCTCTGGAAACACCATATATTTT.

DNA for the CDR3: TGTGCCAGCAGCGTAGAGGCAGGGGGCGCGGAGACCCAGTACTTC. Encoded protein: CASSVEAGGAETQYF. V and J are TRBV9 and TRBJ2-5; 8 bases line up with TRBD1. Trimming cost V 0 bases and J 5 bases; bases outside gene matches: 6. This CDR3 spans 15 amino acids. Per the germline V gene, CDR1 is SGDLS and CDR2 is YYNGEE.

The CDR3 DNA reads TGTGCCAGCAGCCAGACCCTTACTGCAGGGGGCCTCTACAATGAGCAGTTCTTC. It is translated as CASSQTLTAGGLYNEQFF. V usage is TRBV7-6 and J usage is TRBJ2-1, with TRBD1 matching over 8 bases. With V trimmed by 5 bases and J by 3 bases, 15 bases remained unmatched. CDR1 is SGHVS, CDR2 FNYEAQ, per germline. CDR3 length: 18 residues.

CDR3 sequence: CASSGRVQGYTF. CDR3 DNA: TGTGCCAGCAGCGGCAGGGTACAAGGCTACACCTTC. The rearrangement links TRBV11-1 to TRBJ1-2; TRBD1 might be the D (5 bases). V shed 5 bases and J shed 8 bases, with 12 bases lying between them. The germline CDR1 and CDR2 sequences are SGHAT and FQDESV (reference sequence). The CDR3 length is 12 residues.

This clone showed up just once. The CDR3 coding sequence is TGTGCCAGCAGCCAAAATAGCGGGAGGTTCAATGAGCAGTTCTTC. The encoded protein is CASSQNSGRFNEQFF. This chain uses TRBV4-2 with TRBJ2-1; 10 nucleotides line up with TRBD2. The junction had 4 bases not matched to a gene; V was cut back by 2 bases and J by 6 bases. CDR3 length equals 15 residues. Germline V gene data show CDR1 as LGHNA and CDR2 as YNFKEQ.

V is TRBV10-1 and J is TRBJ2-7, with TRBD2 as a possible D gene (6 bases). The length of the CDR3 is 12 residues. Germline V gene sequence: CDR1 WNHNN, CDR2 SYGVQD (reference sequence). V lost 8 bases and J lost 7, with 15 bases in between. The CDR3 protein is CASGDSVGEQYF. CDR3 in DNA: TGCGCCAGCGGGGACTCCGTGGGGGAGCAGTACTTC.

CDR3 protein: CASSERKGTYPNEQFF. Written as DNA, the CDR3 is TGTGCCAGCAGCGAACGGAAGGGGACTTATCCCAATGAGCAGTTCTTC. The V gene is TRBV14, the J gene TRBJ2-1, with D possibly TRBD2 on 6 matching bases. Germline assignment: CDR1 SGHDN and CDR2 FVKESK. The CDR3 is 16 residues long. V lost 5 bases to trimming and J lost 6 bases, with 20 bases between them.

The chain joins TRBV7-9 to TRBJ1-2, with D uncertain. V lost 5 bases and J lost 2, with 12 bases in between. The CDR3 covers 14 residues. The germline V gene encodes CDR1 SEHNR and CDR2 FQNEAQ (reference sequence). In DNA form, the CDR3 reads TGTGCCAGCAGCAAAACTAACAAAAACTATGGCTACACCTTC. It encodes CASSKTNKNYGYTF.

The CDR3 nucleotides are TGTGCCAGCAGTTTAGTAGCGGGAGAGTATGATACGCAGTATTTT. This codes for CASSLVAGEYDTQYF. The chain joins TRBV27 to TRBJ2-3; 9 bases match TRBD2. Per germline, CDR1 MNHEY and CDR2 SMNVEV (reference sequence). V trimming: 2 bases; J trimming: 6 bases; junction bases outside the gene matches: 6. This CDR3 spans 15 amino acids.

The chain couples TRBV29-1 to TRBJ2-3; tentatively, D is TRBD2 (5 bases). Looked up from germline, CDR1 is SQVTM and CDR2 is ANQGSEA. The CDR3 spans 11 residues. The germline V and J ends were trimmed by 6 bases and 6 bases, with 10 bases remaining between them. CDR3 protein: CSVRVLDTQYF. CDR3 DNA: TGCAGCGTGAGGGTGTTGGATACGCAGTATTTT.

The V and J genes are TRBV5-4 and TRBJ2-5; TRBD2 agrees at 7 bases. The J segment lost 0 bases and the V segment lost 5 bases, leaving 13 bases of the junction unmatched. This CDR3 is built from 17 residues. Looked up from germline, CDR1 is SGHNT and CDR2 is YYREEE (reference sequence). The DNA for the CDR3 is TGTGCCAGCAGATTAGGCCTAGCGGACGAGTACCAAGAGACCCAGTACTTC. This sequence encodes CASRLGLADEYQETQYF.

The chain couples TRBV3-1 (or the pseudogene TRBV3-2) to TRBJ2-1, with 8 bases identical to TRBD2. The germline gives CDR1 LGHDT, CDR2 YNNKEL (reference sequence). Trimming removed 4 bases from V and 3 bases from J; junction bases left unmatched: 8. The CDR3 is made up of 16 amino acids. The CDR3, as DNA: TGTGCCAGCAGCCCAACAGCGGGAGCGGGCTACAATGAGCAGTTCTTC. This sequence encodes CASSPTAGAGYNEQFF.

The CDR3: CASSLAVPSQRTGELFF. For the CDR3, the DNA is TGTGCCAGCAGCTTAGCAGTTCCTAGCCAAAGAACCGGGGAGCTGTTTTTT. This chain links TRBV7-9 with TRBJ2-2, with D possibly being TRBD2 (5 bases). Germline values: CDR1 SEHNR, CDR2 FQNEAQ (reference sequence). The CDR3 consists of 17 residues. V was trimmed by 0 bases and J by 5 bases, leaving 16 bases between them.

The V and J genes are TRBV11-2 and TRBJ2-7; D is unresolved. This CDR3 is 15 amino acids long. Germline CDR1 is SGHAT and CDR2 is FQNNGV. Trimming removed 4 bases from V and 0 bases from J, with 13 bases in between. CDR3: CASSSSYTSSYEQYF. CDR3 nucleotides: TGTGCCAGCAGCTCGTCTTATACGAGCTCCTACGAGCAGTACTTC.

This chain connects TRBV5-1 to TRBJ2-7; 8 nucleotides agree with TRBD1. V shed 4 bases, J shed 3 bases, and the junction held 9 bases outside the gene matches. CDR1 and CDR2 (germline): SGHRS, YFSETQ. CDR3 length: 15 residues. The CDR3 DNA reads as TGCGCCAGCAGCGAGGGACCCGGGACAGGCTACGAGCAGTACTTC. It specifies CASSEGPGTGYEQYF.

The chain joins TRBV15 to TRBJ1-2, with TRBD1 identical over 8 bases. The CDR3 has 14 amino acids. Per the germline V gene, CDR1 is LNHNV and CDR2 is YYDKDF (reference sequence). V lost 5 bases, J lost 4 bases, and 6 bases stayed unmatched. CDR3 region: CATSPPGGVYGYTF. The DNA for the CDR3 is TGTGCCACCAGCCCCCCAGGGGGCGTCTATGGCTACACCTTC.

The chain has TRBV3-1 (or the pseudogene TRBV3-2) and TRBJ2-7; no definite D call. The length of the CDR3 is 13 residues. V lost 4 bases, J lost 0 bases, and 7 bases lay in between. Germline lookup yields CDR1 LGHDT and CDR2 YNNKEL (reference sequence). This CDR3 reads CASSRLNSYEQYF. CDR3 bases: TGTGCCAGCAGCCGACTGAACTCCTACGAGCAGTACTTC.

This clone was observed a handful of times. J is TRBJ2-1 and V is TRBV18, with D perhaps matching TRBD2 (5 bases). The V end lost 4 bases, the J end lost 4 bases, and 14 bases lay between the germline ends. This CDR3 spans 15 amino acids. Germline V gene sequence: CDR1 KGHSH, CDR2 LQKENI. The CDR3 DNA sequence: TGTGCCAGCTCACACATATCTGGAGGTTACAATGAGCAGTTCTTC. Residues: CASSHISGGYNEQFF.

The chain is built from TRBV7-6 and TRBJ2-3; TRBD1 agrees at 11 bases. From germline, CDR1 is SGHVS and CDR2 FNYEAQ. Losses at the gene ends were 1 base for V and 5 bases for J; bases not matched to a gene: 5. This CDR3 contains 16 residues. The chain's CDR3 is CASSLGTGGFRDTQYF. As DNA, the CDR3 is TGTGCCAGCAGCTTAGGGACAGGGGGCTTCAGAGATACGCAGTATTTT. The full variable domain, completed using reference TRBV7-6 and TRBJ2-3, is GAGVSQSPRYKVTKRGQDVALRCDPISGHVSLYWYRQALGQGPEFLTYFNYEAQQDKSGLPNDRFSAERPEGSISTLTIQRTEQRDSAMYRCASSLGTGGFRDTQYFGPGTRLTVL.

This sequence joins TRBV27 and TRBJ2-6; possible D gene TRBD2, 6 bases. CDR1 is MNHEY, CDR2 SMNVEV, per germline (reference sequence). Trimming cost V 4 bases and J 0 bases, with 10 bases left between them. The CDR3 sequence is 16 residues long. This CDR3 reads CASSSIGGSGANVLTF. CDR3 nucleotides: TGTGCCAGCAGTTCCATCGGGGGCTCTGGGGCCAACGTCCTGACTTTC.

The rearrangement joins TRBV15 to TRBJ2-2; 10 positions match TRBD1. Trimming removed 2 bases from V and 6 bases from J; junction bases left unmatched: 12. Germline V CDR1 and CDR2: LNHNV, YYDKDF (reference sequence). This CDR3 is built from 18 residues. The CDR3 sequence: CATSRSIRTGGIAGELFF. For the CDR3, the DNA is TGTGCCACCAGCAGAAGTATTAGGACAGGGGGAATCGCCGGGGAGCTGTTTTTT.